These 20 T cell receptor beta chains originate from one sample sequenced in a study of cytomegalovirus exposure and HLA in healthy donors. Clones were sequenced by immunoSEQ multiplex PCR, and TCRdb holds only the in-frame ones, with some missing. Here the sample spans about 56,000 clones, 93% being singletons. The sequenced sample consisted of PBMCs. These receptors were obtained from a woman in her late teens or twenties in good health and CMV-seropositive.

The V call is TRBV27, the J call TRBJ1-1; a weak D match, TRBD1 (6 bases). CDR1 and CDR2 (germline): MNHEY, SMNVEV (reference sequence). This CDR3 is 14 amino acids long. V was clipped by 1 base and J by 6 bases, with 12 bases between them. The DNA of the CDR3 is TGTGCCAGCAGTTTATACAGGGTCTCGGCTGAAGCTTTCTTT. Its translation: CASSLYRVSAEAFF.

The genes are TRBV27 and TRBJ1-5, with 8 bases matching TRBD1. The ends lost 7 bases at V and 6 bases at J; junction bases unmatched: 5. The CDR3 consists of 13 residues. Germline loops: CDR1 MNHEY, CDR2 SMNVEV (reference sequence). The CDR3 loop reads CASTLQGGQPQHF. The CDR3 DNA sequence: TGTGCCAGCACCTTACAGGGGGGTCAGCCCCAGCATTTT.

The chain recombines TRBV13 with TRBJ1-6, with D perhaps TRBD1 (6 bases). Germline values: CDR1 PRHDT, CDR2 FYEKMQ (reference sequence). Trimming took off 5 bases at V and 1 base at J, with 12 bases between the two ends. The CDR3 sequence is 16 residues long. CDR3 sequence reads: CASSPSGVSYNSPLHF. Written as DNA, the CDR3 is TGTGCCAGCAGCCCTTCAGGGGTATCCTATAATTCACCCCTCCACTTT.

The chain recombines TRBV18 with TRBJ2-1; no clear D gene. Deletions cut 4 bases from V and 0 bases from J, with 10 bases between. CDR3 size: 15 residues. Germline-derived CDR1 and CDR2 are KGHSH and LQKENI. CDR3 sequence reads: CASSLSPSSYNEQFF. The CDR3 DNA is TGTGCCAGCTCACTTAGCCCCTCCTCCTACAATGAGCAGTTCTTC.

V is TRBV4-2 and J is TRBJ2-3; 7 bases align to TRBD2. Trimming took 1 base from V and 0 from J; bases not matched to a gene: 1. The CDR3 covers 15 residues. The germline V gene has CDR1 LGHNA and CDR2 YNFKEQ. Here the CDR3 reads CASSQVRGSTDTQYF. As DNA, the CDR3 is TGTGCCAGCAGCCAAGTGCGGGGGAGCACAGATACGCAGTATTTT.

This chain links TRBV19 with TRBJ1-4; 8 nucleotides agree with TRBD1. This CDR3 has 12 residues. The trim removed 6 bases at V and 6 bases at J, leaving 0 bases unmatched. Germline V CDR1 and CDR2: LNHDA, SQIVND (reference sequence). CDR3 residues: CASSRGHEKLFF. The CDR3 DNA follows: TGTGCCAGTAGCAGGGGGCATGAAAAACTGTTTTTT.

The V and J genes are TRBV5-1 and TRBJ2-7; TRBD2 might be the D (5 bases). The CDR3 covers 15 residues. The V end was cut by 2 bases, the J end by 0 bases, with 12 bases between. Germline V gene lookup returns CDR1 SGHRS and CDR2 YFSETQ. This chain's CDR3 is CASSFAGLNSYEQYF. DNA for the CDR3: TGCGCCAGCAGCTTCGCAGGACTTAACTCCTACGAGCAGTACTTC.

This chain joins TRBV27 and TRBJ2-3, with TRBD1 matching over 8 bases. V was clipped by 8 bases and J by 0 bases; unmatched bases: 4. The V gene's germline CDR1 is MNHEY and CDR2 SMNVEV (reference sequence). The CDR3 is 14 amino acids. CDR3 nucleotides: TGTGCCAGCGGACAGGGCAAGAGCACAGATACGCAGTATTTT. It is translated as CASGQGKSTDTQYF.

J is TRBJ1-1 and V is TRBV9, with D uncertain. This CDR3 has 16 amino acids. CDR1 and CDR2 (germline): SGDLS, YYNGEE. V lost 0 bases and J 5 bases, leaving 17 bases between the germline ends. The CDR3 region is CASSVEAAGFGTEAFF. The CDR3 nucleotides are TGTGCCAGCAGCGTAGAAGCAGCGGGGTTTGGAACTGAAGCTTTCTTT. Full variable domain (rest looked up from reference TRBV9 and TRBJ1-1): DSGVTQTPKHLITATGQRVTLRCSPRSGDLSVYWYQQSLDQGLQFLIQYYNGEERAKGNILERFSAQQFPDLHSELNLSSLELGDSALYFCASSVEAAGFGTEAFFGQGTRLTVV.

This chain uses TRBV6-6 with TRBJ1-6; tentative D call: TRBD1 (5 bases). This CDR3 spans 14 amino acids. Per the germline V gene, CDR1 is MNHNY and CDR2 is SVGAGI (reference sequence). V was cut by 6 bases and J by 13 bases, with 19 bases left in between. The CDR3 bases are TGTGCCAGCAGCCAACAGGCAAACATACTGCCCCTCCACTTT. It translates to CASSQQANILPLHF.

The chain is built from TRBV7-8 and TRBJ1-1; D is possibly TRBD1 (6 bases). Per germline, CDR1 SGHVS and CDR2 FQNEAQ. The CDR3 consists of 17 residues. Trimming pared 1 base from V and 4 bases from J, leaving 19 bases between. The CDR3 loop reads CASSLVGATWGTTEAFF. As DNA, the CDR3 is TGTGCCAGCAGCTTAGTGGGGGCTACCTGGGGGACCACTGAAGCTTTCTTT.

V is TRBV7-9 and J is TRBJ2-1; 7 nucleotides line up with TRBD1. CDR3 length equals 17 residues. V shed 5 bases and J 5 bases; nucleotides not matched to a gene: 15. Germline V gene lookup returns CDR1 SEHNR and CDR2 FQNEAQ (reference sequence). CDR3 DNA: TGTGCCAGCAGCCCTCCCATCAGCAAACAGGGGAACAATGAGCAGTTCTTC. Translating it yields CASSPPISKQGNNEQFF.

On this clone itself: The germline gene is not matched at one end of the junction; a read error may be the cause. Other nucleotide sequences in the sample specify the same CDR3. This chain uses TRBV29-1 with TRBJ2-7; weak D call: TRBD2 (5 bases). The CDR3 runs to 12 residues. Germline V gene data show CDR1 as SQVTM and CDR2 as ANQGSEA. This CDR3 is CSVASGAYEQYF. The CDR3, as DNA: TGCAGTGTTGCAAGCGGAGCCTACGAGCAGTACTTC.

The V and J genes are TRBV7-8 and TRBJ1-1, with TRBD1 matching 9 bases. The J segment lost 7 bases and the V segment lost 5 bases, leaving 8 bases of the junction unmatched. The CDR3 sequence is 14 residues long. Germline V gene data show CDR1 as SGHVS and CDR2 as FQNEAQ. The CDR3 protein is CASSPGQGLVEAFF. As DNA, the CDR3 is TGTGCCAGCAGCCCGGGACAGGGATTAGTTGAAGCTTTCTTT.

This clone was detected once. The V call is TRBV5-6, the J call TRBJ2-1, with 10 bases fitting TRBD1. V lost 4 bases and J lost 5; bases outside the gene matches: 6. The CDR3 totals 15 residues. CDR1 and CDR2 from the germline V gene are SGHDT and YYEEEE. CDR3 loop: CASSDTGTGDNEQFF. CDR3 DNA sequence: TGTGCCAGCAGCGACACCGGGACAGGGGACAATGAGCAGTTCTTC.

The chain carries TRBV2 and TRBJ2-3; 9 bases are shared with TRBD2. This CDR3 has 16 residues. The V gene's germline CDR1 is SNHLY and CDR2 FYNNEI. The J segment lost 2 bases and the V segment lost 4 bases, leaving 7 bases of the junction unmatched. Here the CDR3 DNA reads TGTGCCAGCAGTGGGGCGGGCGGGGGGGCCACAGATACGCAGTATTTT. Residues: CASSGAGGGATDTQYF.

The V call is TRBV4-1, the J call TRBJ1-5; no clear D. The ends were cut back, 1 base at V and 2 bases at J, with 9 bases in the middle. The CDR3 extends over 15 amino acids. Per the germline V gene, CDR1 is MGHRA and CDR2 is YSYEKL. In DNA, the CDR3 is TGCGCCAGCAGCCAAGCGCGGGGTGGCAATCAGCCCCAGCATTTT. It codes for CASSQARGGNQPQHF.

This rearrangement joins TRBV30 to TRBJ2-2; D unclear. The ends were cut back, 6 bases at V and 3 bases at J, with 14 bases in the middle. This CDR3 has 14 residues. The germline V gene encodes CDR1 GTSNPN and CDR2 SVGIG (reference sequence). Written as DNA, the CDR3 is TGTGCCTGTCCCCGTTGGGCCTACACCGGGGAGCTGTTTTTT. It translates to CACPRWAYTGELFF.

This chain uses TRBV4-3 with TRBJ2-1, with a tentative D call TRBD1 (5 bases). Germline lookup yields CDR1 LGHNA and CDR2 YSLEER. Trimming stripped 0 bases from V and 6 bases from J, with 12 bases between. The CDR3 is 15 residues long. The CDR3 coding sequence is TGCGCCAGCAGCCAAGACTGGGGCAGCCCCAATGAGCAGTTCTTC. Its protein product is CASSQDWGSPNEQFF.

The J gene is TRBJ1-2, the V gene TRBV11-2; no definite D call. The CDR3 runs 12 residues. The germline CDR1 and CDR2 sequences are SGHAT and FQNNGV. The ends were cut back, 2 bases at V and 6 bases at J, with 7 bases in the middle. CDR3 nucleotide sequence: TGTGCCAGCAGCTTATTGGGCGATGGCTACACCTTC. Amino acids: CASSLLGDGYTF.